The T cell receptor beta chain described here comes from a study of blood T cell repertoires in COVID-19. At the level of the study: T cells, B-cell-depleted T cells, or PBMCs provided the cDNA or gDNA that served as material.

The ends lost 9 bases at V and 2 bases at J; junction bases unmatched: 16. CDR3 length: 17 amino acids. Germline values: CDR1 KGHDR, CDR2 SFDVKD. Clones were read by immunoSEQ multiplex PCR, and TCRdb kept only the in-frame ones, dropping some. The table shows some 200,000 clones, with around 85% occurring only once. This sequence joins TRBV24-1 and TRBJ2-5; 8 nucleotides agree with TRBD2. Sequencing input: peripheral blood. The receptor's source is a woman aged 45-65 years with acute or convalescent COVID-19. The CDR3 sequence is CATSQRVAGGKQETQYF. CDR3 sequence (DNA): TGTGCCACCTCTCAGAGGGTTGCGGGGGGTAAACAAGAGACCCAGTACTTC.